This T cell receptor (beta chain) derives from a study of graft-versus-host responses after intestinal transplantation (dated by TCRdb to the early 2020s). Describing the broader study: Recipients received multivisceral, liver-intestinal, or isolated intestinal transplants. Every recipient was given anti-thymocyte globulin induction, followed by roughly 3 years of maintenance tacrolimus and steroids. Graft-versus-host and host-versus-graft alloreactive T cell clones were tracked in the graft, circulation and bone marrow after intestinal transplantation using bulk TCR-beta CDR3 sequencing. Alloreactive clones were identified by sequencing pre-transplant mixed lymphocyte reaction products and comparing these products with unstimulated pre-transplant donor and recipient T cells. A cohort of some 24 intestinal transplant recipients, including one retransplant, was enrolled, and a few patients lacking pretransplant specimens were excluded. A peak of at least 4% donor T cells among recipient peripheral blood mononuclear cells was the definition used for donor T cell macrochimerism. Rather than going through the commercial service, samples from a few later patients were sequenced in-house on an Illumina MiSeq and processed with MiXCR. General findings and caveats noted by the study authors: GvH clones were detected in recipient bone marrow, and some appeared earlier in ileal mucosa or blood, consistent with an intestinal mucosal origin. High GvH to HvG T cell clonal ratios were observed in the allografts of patients with donor T cell macrochimerism. Early after transplant, peak levels of circulating GvH clones were associated with declines in HvG clones. The conclusions were limited by the relatively low number and heterogeneity of the intestinal transplant patients.

The germline V gene (reference sequence) supplies CDR1 MNHEY and CDR2 SMNVEV. V and J are truncated by 3 bases and 4 bases respectively, leaving an intervening sequence of 9 bases. The CDR3 measures 13 amino acids from cysteine to phenylalanine. Left in the record is the CDR3 DNA by itself, 39 bases read in frame from the first base. Points on this clone: The target of this receptor is not known. No base quality information exists; no much larger clone differs at one position.

Intraepithelial and lamina propria lymphocytes were isolated from graft specimens using dithiothreitol, EDTA incubations and collagenase D digestion. Bulk TCR-beta sequencing was performed on serial intestinal graft biopsy specimens collected as late as 600 days after transplant. The library came from the immunoSEQ multiplex PCR assay. For most patients, high-throughput TCR-beta CDR3 sequencing of genomic DNA was performed by Adaptive Biotechnologies. For the original study's pipeline: Adaptive's ImmunoSEQ software was the source of the TCR sequencing data for 18 patients, while a few other patients were processed with MiXCR and VDJtools. CDR3 nucleotide sequences shared between donor and recipient were removed because the origin of such sequences could not be assigned. To count as alloreactive, a clone needed at least 2-fold expansion over unstimulated cells and a minimum CFSE-low frequency of 0.002% (template counts) or 0.001% (read counts). Clones were considered mappable if detected in sequenced pre-transplant spleen, lymph node, or MLR CFSE-low populations of the donor or recipient. The cumulative frequency of alloreactive clones was calculated as a percentage of all sequences, weighted by copy number. TCRdb carries this immuneACCESS record with in-frame sequences only. Its versions omit some clonotypes, under half of them owing to an unresolved V gene in the studies checked, with the rest unexplained. That table furnishes V, J and clone size, whereas the DNA furnished D and trimming. A total of 2,000 or so clones appear in this sample, roughly nine tenths of them only once. Clones ranked in the top ten supply about 15% of the sample.

The sequence was collected from a human patient who received an intestinal transplant, so some T cells may come from the graft donor. The sequences come from ileum tissue, collected almost 70 days after transplant. The V and J segments used are TRBV27 and TRBJ1-2; the D gene cannot be named for sure. The nucleotide sequence is TGTGCCAGCAGTTTCCAGGTCGGCTATGGCTACACCTTC. It translates as CASSFQVGYGYTF.